These 19 T cell receptor beta chains were all obtained from the same sample, sequenced in a study of tumor and adjacent non-tumor tissue in lung cancer. The template was RNA from unsorted bulk tissue. A modified ARM-PCR protocol with three rounds of nested PCR amplified TCRbeta. TCRdb used MiXCR to reprocess the multiplex PCR reads, holding one entry per CDR3 protein. The table records over 130,000 distinct CDR3 sequences, approximately 72% of them present only once. Specimen: lung tumor tissue. The receptors originated from a man aged 55-75 years with small cell lung cancer.

As for this clonotype: Because the CDR3 is missing its conserved closing phenylalanine or tryptophan, this is likely a read error. The chain couples TRBV10-3 to TRBJ2-5, with D uncertain. Germline assignment: CDR1 ENHRY and CDR2 SYGVKD. The CDR3 length is 12 residues. CDR3 DNA: TGTACCGGCGCGTCCCACCAAGAGACCCAGTACCTC. It codes for CTGASHQETQYL.

The gene calls are TRBV11-3 and TRBJ2-1; 10 positions agree with TRBD2. Germline-derived CDR1 and CDR2 are SGHNT and YENEEA. This CDR3 contains 17 residues. Germline trimming cut 10 bases from V and 2 bases from J; bases unmatched to any gene: 14. The CDR3 spells CANNSGPAGGPYNEQFF. DNA for the CDR3: TGTGCCAACAACTCGGGACCAGCGGGAGGGCCCTACAATGAGCAGTTCTTC.

For this clonotype: Possible read error: a much larger clone is one base away. The chain uses TRBV20-1 and TRBJ1-1; 8 bases fit TRBD1. Germline CDR1 DFQATT, CDR2 SNEGSKA (reference sequence). This CDR3 comprises 13 residues. The CDR3 is CSVREDRETEAFF. The CDR3 nucleotides read TGCAGTGTTAGAGAGGACAGGGAGACTGAAGCTTTCTTT.

The chain couples TRBV5-4 to TRBJ2-7; 10 bases line up with TRBD2. Trimming took 3 bases from V and 6 from J; bases not matched to a gene: 6. Germline V gives CDR1 SGHNT, CDR2 YYREEE (reference sequence). The CDR3 has 14 residues. The CDR3 loop is CASSSASGSSEQYV. The DNA for the CDR3 is TGTGCCAGCAGCTCGGCTAGCGGGAGTTCCGAGCAGTACGTC.

As concerns this clonotype: A much bigger clone sits one base away, suggesting this may be a read error. The chain employs TRBV29-1 and TRBJ2-2; D possibly corresponds to TRBD2 (6 bases). The CDR3 contains 12 residues. The germline V gene has CDR1 SQVTM and CDR2 ANQGSEA. Trimming left V 7 bases short and J 9 bases short, with 15 bases between. The DNA of the CDR3 is TGCAGCGCCGGGGGAAGGACCCGGGAGCTGTTTTTT. Translated, it gives CSAGGRTRELFF.

The table lists this clonotype with many counts. The chain uses TRBV24-1 and TRBJ1-5, with D hard to call. The ends were cut back, 9 bases at V and 5 bases at J, with 16 bases in the middle. The CDR3 is 14 residues long. From germline, CDR1 is KGHDR and CDR2 SFDVKD. In nucleotides, the CDR3 is TGTGCCACCGCCGGCGAGAGGGCCGATCAGCCCCAGCATTTT. Translation gives CATAGERADQPQHF.

This clonotype came up many times. This chain connects TRBV4-1 to TRBJ2-1; TRBD2 aligns across 8 bases. Germline-derived CDR1 and CDR2 are MGHRA and YSYEKL. The CDR3 totals 13 residues. Germline trimming cut 2 bases from V and 9 bases from J; bases unmatched to any gene: 3. In DNA, the CDR3 is TGCGCCAGCAGCCAACTAGCGGGTGGTGAGCAGTTCTTC. Translating it yields CASSQLAGGEQFF.

This clonotype was observed at least ten times. The rearrangement links TRBV12-3 or TRBV12-4 to TRBJ2-1, with D hard to call. Between the trimmed V and J ends, which lost 8 bases and 11 bases, there was a span of 16 bases. The CDR3 is 12 amino acids. The CDR3 protein is CASAIDFGQQFF. For the CDR3, the DNA is TGTGCCAGCGCAATCGATTTCGGACAGCAGTTCTTC.

Notes on this clonotype: A much larger clone differs by one base, so this may be a read error. No conserved phenylalanine or tryptophan ends this CDR3, so it is likely a read error. The chain links TRBV6-5 to TRBJ1-5, with a weak D call TRBD1 (5 bases). The CDR3 loop spans 15 amino acids. Germline values: CDR1 MNHEY, CDR2 SVGAGI. Trimming removed 5 bases at V and 5 bases at J, with 16 bases between. The CDR3 bases are TGTGCCAGCAGTCCCCCGACAGCTTACGATCAGCCCCAGCATTGT. Protein sequence: CASSPPTAYDQPQHC.

As to this clonotype: A read error is possible here, since a much larger clone lies one base away. The chain uses TRBV6-5 and TRBJ2-7; D gene uncertain. Per germline, CDR1 MNHEY and CDR2 SVGAGI. The CDR3 sequence is 13 residues long. The CDR3 loop reads CSSRNAALNEQYF. The CDR3 DNA reads TGTTCCAGCAGGAACGCGGCTCTCAACGAGCAGTACTTC.

This sequence joins TRBV2 and TRBJ1-5; D call uncertain. CDR1 and CDR2 (germline): SNHLY, FYNNEI. Trimming cost V 6 bases and J 0 bases, with 6 bases left between them. There are 13 residues in the CDR3. As DNA, the CDR3 is TGTGCCAGCAGGGCCGATAGCAATCAGCCCCAGCATTTT. This encodes CASRADSNQPQHF.

The gene calls are TRBV7-6 and TRBJ2-1; D not certain. From germline, CDR1 is SGHVS and CDR2 FNYEAQ. The CDR3 extends over 17 amino acids. Trimming shortened V by 5 bases and J by 0 bases, and 17 bases separated the two germline ends. CDR3 sequence (DNA): TGTGCCAGCAGCCTCCACCCCCTAGAGAGCTCCTACAATGAGCAGTTCTTC. This sequence encodes CASSLHPLESSYNEQFF.

Concerning this clonotype: Given a much more abundant clone one base away, this may be a read error. This chain links TRBV11-3 with TRBJ2-3; D tentatively reads TRBD1 or TRBD2 (6 bases each). The germline CDR1 and CDR2 sequences are SGHNT and YENEEA. V was pared by 2 bases and J by 6 bases, with 21 bases between. This CDR3 is 17 amino acids long. CDR3 DNA sequence: TGTGCCAGCAGCTTATGGAGAGGGGTGGGGGGCGATGATACGCAGTATTTT. It codes for CASSLWRGVGGDDTQYF.

As regards this clonotype: A single base separates this from a much larger clone, so it may be a read error. The V call is TRBV29-1, the J call TRBJ2-1, with 12 nucleotides matching TRBD2. The CDR3 is 18 amino acids. With 7 bases clipped from V and 0 bases from J, the junction kept 13 bases outside the gene matches. Germline V gives CDR1 SQVTM, CDR2 ANQGSEA. The CDR3 reads CSAAGGLAGGSSYNEQFF. The CDR3 coding sequence is TGCAGCGCTGCTGGGGGGCTAGCGGGAGGGAGCTCCTACAATGAGCAGTTCTTC.

In the case of this clonotype: A read error may produce the germline difference seen at one junction end. This chain uses TRBV6-1 with TRBJ1-2, with a tentative D call TRBD1 (5 bases). Germline values: CDR1 MNHNS, CDR2 SASEGT. The CDR3 has 11 residues. CDR3 amino acids: CVSSFAGGYTF. DNA of the CDR3: TGTGTCAGCTCGTTTGCAGGGGGCTACACCTTC.

This clonotype appeared a few times. The chain is built from TRBV5-1 and TRBJ2-3; 11 nucleotides align to TRBD1. This CDR3 has 16 amino acids. The trim removed 0 bases at V and 6 bases at J, leaving 6 bases unmatched. Germline CDR1 SGHRS, CDR2 YFSETQ. This chain's CDR3 is CASSLARTGGADTQYF. The CDR3, as DNA: TGCGCCAGCAGCTTGGCCAGGACAGGGGGCGCCGATACGCAGTATTTT.

The chain links TRBV5-6 to TRBJ2-4; 7 bases are a match to TRBD1. After removal of 2 bases from V and 13 bases from J, the junction contained 3 bases not matched to a gene. CDR3 length equals 11 residues. Per the germline V gene, CDR1 is SGHDT and CDR2 is YYEEEE. The CDR3 is CASSFRDRQYF. The CDR3 nucleotides are TGTGCCAGCAGCTTCCGGGACAGACAGTACTTC.

Turning to this clonotype: Being one base from a much bigger clone, this may be a read error. The chain employs TRBV29-1 and TRBJ2-3; no reliable D call. V dropped 4 bases and J dropped 6 bases, with 17 bases sitting between them. The CDR3 runs 14 residues. Germline CDR1 and CDR2: SQVTM and ANQGSEA. As DNA, the CDR3 is TGCAGCGTTGCCAGACGGAGCTTTGGGGATACGCAGTATTTT. Encoded protein: CSVARRSFGDTQYF.

This clonotype was seen more than once but under ten times. The rearrangement joins TRBV7-8 to TRBJ1-1, with D hard to call. The CDR3 runs 14 residues. The V gene lost 1 base and the J gene lost 0 bases, with 6 bases spanning the gap. The germline gives CDR1 SGHVS, CDR2 FQNEAQ. The CDR3 DNA is TGTGCCAGCAGCTTAGGGTCGTTGAACACTGAAGCTTTCTTT. Translating gives CASSLGSLNTEAFF.